Listed below are T cell receptor beta chains from one sample, sequenced in a study of read filtering for tumor transcriptome and immune sequencing. Each CDR3 protein is one row after TCRdb ran MiXCR on the reads. This sample has around 130,000 distinct CDR3 sequences, with less than 15% found just once. Input material: a population of CD138-negative cells sorted from bone marrow. These receptors came from a donor at least 40 years old with multiple myeloma. Both conserved end residues are part of each CDR3. The order of the fields is CDR3 DNA, CDR3 protein, clone size, J gene, D gene, V gene. A D gene is named only where the DNA matches it firmly. Not every row has a clone size; where given, it reads once, few, many or a size class.

TGTGCCAGCAGAACCAGTGGAATGTACGGAAACACCATATATTTT CASRTSGMYGNTIYF few TRBJ1-3 - TRBV12-3/TRBV12-4
TGCGCCAGCAGCCCTAGGGGAGGTCCAGGCCGGGAGCTGTTTTTT CASSPRGGPGRELFF many TRBJ2-2 - TRBV4-1
TGTGCCAGCTCGCCTCAGGGGGCGGGTCAGCCCCAGCATTTT CASSPQGAGQPQHF many TRBJ1-5 TRBD1 TRBV18
TGCGCCAGCAGCCCGTCGGAAGGGGTCAACAATGAGCAGTTCTTC CASSPSEGVNNEQFF many TRBJ2-1 - TRBV10-1
TGCAGTGCTGGGACTAGCGGGAGAAGACGATCTGATGAGCAGTTCTTC CSAGTSGRRRSDEQFF few TRBJ2-1 TRBD2 TRBV20-1
TGTGCCAGCAGCTTAGGTGGGGGGGGCAATGAGCAGTTCTTC CASSLGGGGNEQFF once TRBJ2-1 TRBD2 TRBV11-3
TGTGCCAGCAGTTACGTAATTGGGCGGGAGGTGGGCACCGGGGAGCTGTTTTTT CASSYVIGREVGTGELFF - TRBJ2-2 TRBD2 TRBV27
TGCAGCATCGGACAGAGCCAAACCTACGAGCAGTACTTC CSIGQSQTYEQYF many TRBJ2-7 - TRBV29-1
TGCGCCAGCAGCCAAGCGGCTGCGGGAGGGCCTCACGGGGAGCTGTTTTTT CASSQAAAGGPHGELFF many TRBJ2-2 TRBD2 TRBV4-1
TGTGCCAGCCTCGACAGTTACGAGCAGTACTTC CASLDSYEQYF many TRBJ2-7 - TRBV6-1
TGCGCCAGCAGCCCACGAGCTAGCGGGAGCTCCTACAATGAGCAGTTCTTC CASSPRASGSSYNEQFF many TRBJ2-1 TRBD2 TRBV4-3
TGCAGTGCTAGAAGGCCACACTTCTGCAATGAGCAGTTCTTC CSARRPHFCNEQFF - TRBJ2-1 - TRBV20-1
TGTGCCATCAGGCCAACAGGGGGCCACTCCACAGATACGCAGTATTTT CAIRPTGGHSTDTQYF many TRBJ2-3 TRBD1 TRBV10-3
TGTGCCAGCAGCGAGAGATCTAGAGCTGATGCCGGCCTTCTGGGAAATGAGCAGTTCTTC CASSERSRADAGLLGNEQFF many TRBJ2-1 - TRBV6-5
TGTGCCAGCAGCTTCTGGACAGGGCTTACCAATCAGCCCCAGCATTTT CASSFWTGLTNQPQHF many TRBJ1-5 TRBD1 TRBV5-6
TGCAGTGCCCATGACCGGGGTGGATACGAGCAGTACTTC CSAHDRGGYEQYF many TRBJ2-7 - TRBV20-1
TGCAGCGTCCTAATTCGGCCTTCTACCTACGAGCAGTACTTC CSVLIRPSTYEQYF many TRBJ2-7 - TRBV29-1
TGTGCCAGCAGGAGCCTAGCGGGACAAACCTACAATGAGCAGTTCTTC CASRSLAGQTYNEQFF many TRBJ2-1 TRBD2 TRBV27
TGTGCCAGCAGCTCGCAGGGGGCCTCCTACGAGCAGTACTTC CASSSQGASYEQYF - TRBJ2-7 TRBD1 TRBV7-2
TGCAGTGCACCCCGACAGGGATATTACAATGAGCAGTTCTTC CSAPRQGYYNEQFF few TRBJ2-1 TRBD1 TRBV20-1